Listed below are T cell receptor beta chains from one sample, sequenced in a study of blood T cell repertoires in COVID-19. Assay: immunoSEQ multiplex PCR; the TCRdb copy retains only in-frame clones and omits some. This table has 30,000 or so clones, roughly 80% appearing once. The sequencing input was peripheral blood. Receptors originate from an elderly man with active COVID-19. The conserved cysteine and the conserved F or W are not part of the CDR3 here.

v_call: TRBV9; j_call: TRBJ2-7; cdr3_aa: ASSERLAGLYEQY
v_call: TRBV4-1; j_call: TRBJ1-2; cdr3_aa: ASSQQQGPGYGYT
v_call: TRBV6-5; j_call: TRBJ2-7; cdr3_aa: ASTPGTGFYEQY
v_call: TRBV5-1; j_call: TRBJ1-1; cdr3_aa: ASSLSGVRGTEAF
v_call: TRBV6-1; j_call: TRBJ1-1; cdr3_aa: ASSEVKNTEAF
v_call: TRBV2; j_call: TRBJ1-1; cdr3_aa: ASTWTPGAEAF
v_call: TRBV23-1; j_call: TRBJ2-2; cdr3_aa: ASSQSVDRVTGELF
v_call: TRBV18; j_call: TRBJ2-5; cdr3_aa: ASSPPDRQETQY
v_call: TRBV7-8; j_call: TRBJ2-2; cdr3_aa: ASSFAGGTGELF
v_call: TRBV6-6; j_call: TRBJ1-5; cdr3_aa: ASRTDSNQPQH
v_call: TRBV7-9; j_call: TRBJ2-5; cdr3_aa: ASSFSGGGETQY
v_call: TRBV4-2; j_call: TRBJ2-1; cdr3_aa: ASSQDTQGWDEQF
v_call: TRBV19; j_call: TRBJ2-7; cdr3_aa: ASSAAGGLTYEQY
v_call: TRBV30; j_call: TRBJ1-6; cdr3_aa: AWSQRGGNSPLH
v_call: TRBV6-5; j_call: TRBJ1-6; cdr3_aa: AIQTGYNSPLH
v_call: TRBV27; j_call: TRBJ1-5; cdr3_aa: ASSSTPTGAVTQPQH
v_call: TRBV30; j_call: TRBJ1-2; cdr3_aa: AWSVGYTRTVTPNYGYT
v_call: TRBV19; j_call: TRBJ2-3; cdr3_aa: ASRDRDRDTQY
v_call: TRBV27; j_call: TRBJ1-1; cdr3_aa: ASSALRLGGRATEAF
v_call: TRBV16; j_call: TRBJ1-2; cdr3_aa: ASSGGQGRYGYT
v_call: TRBV5-4; j_call: TRBJ2-7; cdr3_aa: ASSFLAGGNYEQY
v_call: TRBV6-2/TRBV6-3; j_call: TRBJ2-3; cdr3_aa: ASSYPRTSGVTDTQY
v_call: TRBV27; j_call: TRBJ1-1; cdr3_aa: ASSQIGGADTEAF
v_call: TRBV6-5; j_call: TRBJ1-1; cdr3_aa: ASSYLQGAEAF
v_call: TRBV27; j_call: TRBJ1-5; cdr3_aa: ASSSSGGSNQPQH
v_call: TRBV4-1; j_call: TRBJ1-2; cdr3_aa: ASSQAPGQGQLFYGYT
v_call: TRBV4-1; j_call: TRBJ2-7; cdr3_aa: ASSQEETLLGEQY
v_call: TRBV15; j_call: TRBJ1-1; cdr3_aa: ATSMWNTEAF
v_call: TRBV6-1; j_call: TRBJ2-7; cdr3_aa: ASSESVGTLYEQY
v_call: TRBV28; j_call: TRBJ2-3; cdr3_aa: ACTSGGGTDTQY
v_call: TRBV2; j_call: TRBJ2-4; cdr3_aa: ASRHLQGAKNIQY
v_call: TRBV6-5; j_call: TRBJ1-5; cdr3_aa: ASSYTVGGNQPQH